This TCR beta chain was identified in a study of CD8 T cells in Susac syndrome. About 0.45 to 1 ug RNA was reverse transcribed with random hexamers. immunoSEQ multiplex PCR amplified TCR beta CDR3 across 54 Vbeta, 13 Jbeta. TCRdb re-called the immunoSEQ multiplex PCR reads through MiXCR, storing one row per CDR3 protein. The table includes 200,000 or so distinct CDR3 sequences, approximately 90% detected once. Germline V gene lookup returns CDR1 MGHRA and CDR2 YSYEKL. V was pared by 0 bases and J by 0 bases, with 14 bases between. The CDR3 contains 17 residues. TEMRA cells were FACS-enriched, and CD8+ and CD4+ T cells were isolated negatively.

The sample taken for sequencing was CD8+ T cells from PBMCs. V and J are TRBV4-1 and TRBJ1-2; perhaps TRBD1 as D (5 bases). This TCR was recovered from a human donor with multiple sclerosis. CDR3: CASSQDILRGANYGYTF. In nucleotides, the CDR3 is TGCGCCAGCAGCCAAGATATTCTGAGGGGCGCTAACTATGGCTACACCTTC.